This passage covers 4 T cell receptor beta chains from one sample sequenced in a study of cytomegalovirus exposure and HLA in healthy donors. Assay used: immunoSEQ multiplex PCR; TCRdb lists only in-frame clones, some missing. The table has about 160,000 clones, about 90% seen once. The sequenced sample consisted of PBMCs. The receptors come from a woman under 40 in good health and CMV-seronegative.

The chain links TRBV5-1 to TRBJ1-1, with D possibly TRBD1 on 5 matching bases. The germline V gene encodes CDR1 SGHRS and CDR2 YFSETQ. The CDR3 sequence is 15 residues long. V lost 4 bases and J 0 bases, leaving 13 bases between the germline ends. In nucleotides, the CDR3 is TGCGCCAGCAGCAACGGACGGGGGTTGAACACTGAAGCTTTCTTT. This encodes CASSNGRGLNTEAFF. The whole variable domain, filled in from reference TRBV5-1 and TRBJ1-1, reads KAGVTQTPRYLIKTRGQQVTLSCSPISGHRSVSWYQQTPGQGLQFLFEYFSETQRNKGNFPGRFSGRQFSNSRSEMNVSTLELGDSALYLCASSNGRGLNTEAFFGQGTRLTVV.

This clone was found once. CDR3 nucleotide sequence: TGTGCCAGCAGCCTTCTCAACACCGGGGAGCTGTTTTTT. It encodes CASSLLNTGELFF. The chain recombines TRBV7-2 with TRBJ2-2; D uncertain. Germline loops: CDR1 SGHTA, CDR2 FQGNSA. Trimming shortened V by 5 bases and J by 2 bases, and 6 bases separated the two germline ends. The CDR3 runs 13 residues. Drawing the rest from reference TRBV7-2 and TRBJ2-2, the complete variable domain is GAGVSQSPSNKVTEKGKDVELRCDPISGHTALYWYRQSLGQGLEFLIYFQGNSAPDKSGLPSDRFSAERTGGSVSTLTIQRTQQEDSAVYLCASSLLNTGELFFGEGSRLTVL.

The V call is TRBV6-1, the J call TRBJ2-7; D gene unclear. The V and J ends lost 3 bases and 7 bases respectively, with 16 bases between them. The CDR3 extends over 14 amino acids. Looked up from germline, CDR1 is MNHNS and CDR2 is SASEGT. In DNA form, the CDR3 reads TGTGCCAGCAGTGATCTATTAGTATCTGGTGAGCAGTACTTC. Residues: CASSDLLVSGEQYF.

The chain uses TRBV10-3 and TRBJ1-1; D is perhaps TRBD1 (5 bases). The V gene lost 2 bases and the J gene lost 6 bases, with 7 bases spanning the gap. CDR3 length: 12 residues. Germline V gene sequence: CDR1 ENHRY, CDR2 SYGVKD. This CDR3 is CAISEGGSEAFF. CDR3 coding DNA: TGTGCCATCAGTGAGGGGGGGTCTGAAGCTTTCTTT.